This T cell receptor (beta chain) was captured in a study of healthy donors' naive CD4 and CD8 T cells. Naive CD4+ cells were sorted as CD4+CD8-CD45RO-CD45RA+; naive CD8+ as CD8+CD4-CD45RA+CD27bright. A linear amplification protocol produced the TCR libraries from approximately 460 ng of total RNA. Per the original methods: Roughly 5 healthy donors contributed around 85,000 sequenced TCR alpha transcripts. TCRdb re-called the reads through MiXCR, storing one row per CDR3 protein. The V and J calls and clone size are TCRdb's, not the authors'. This table holds around 200,000 distinct CDR3 sequences, 65% to 80% found once. CDR3 size: 16 residues. The V and J ends lost 2 bases and 4 bases, in that order; junction bases with no gene match: 4. Germline CDR1 MNHEY, CDR2 SMNVEV (reference sequence).

V and J are TRBV27 and TRBJ2-1; 11 nucleotides match TRBD2. Sequencing was done on a sample of naive CD4+ and CD8+ T cells sorted from blood, pooled from several donors. The sequence came from a pool of human donors in good health; the sample pools cells from several healthy donors. This CDR3 is CASSLRLAGPYNEQFF. CDR3 nucleotide sequence: TGTGCCAGCAGTTTAAGACTAGCGGGACCGTACAATGAGCAGTTCTTC.